One sample yielded the 5 T cell receptor beta chains listed below, sequenced in a study of regulatory T cells in long-lasting Graves disease. Specified time point: persistent/refractory GD, antithyroid drugs over 5 years with positive TRAb. RNA extracted from PBMCs served as the sequencing template. Arm-PCR of CDR3 regions with iRepertoire HTBI primers generated TCR beta libraries. TCRdb independently ran MiXCR on the multiplex PCR reads; one entry per CDR3 protein. This table holds roughly 500,000 distinct CDR3 sequences, around a fifth found once. This sample comprised peripheral blood mononuclear cells (PBMCs), obtained when the disease was refractory, from a patient treated with antithyroid drugs. These receptors were taken from a female donor with Graves disease.

This clonotype showed up just a few times. The chain joins TRBV20-1 to TRBJ2-1; D unclear. Trimming pared 2 bases from V and 4 bases from J, leaving 0 bases between. The CDR3 totals 10 residues. Germline V gene sequence: CDR1 DFQATT, CDR2 SNEGSKA (reference sequence). CDR3 sequence reads: CSARYNEQFF. The CDR3 region has the DNA TGCAGTGCTAGATACAATGAGCAGTTCTTC.

This clonotype has more than one count but fewer than ten. The V and J genes are TRBV19 and TRBJ2-7; the D gene is possibly TRBD1 (5 bases). This CDR3 comprises 13 residues. CDR1 and CDR2 (germline): LNHDA, SQIVND (reference sequence). The ends were cut back, 5 bases at V and 6 bases at J, with 14 bases in the middle. As DNA, the CDR3 is TGTGCCAGTAGTGTGGACATCTACGGCGAGCAGTACTTC. Translated, it gives CASSVDIYGEQYF.

Of note for this clonotype: Its ends do not fully match the called genes, so a read error is possible. The chain combines TRBV7-9 with TRBJ1-1; D is ambiguous. CDR1 and CDR2 (germline): SEHNR, FQNEAQ (reference sequence). The CDR3 sequence is 13 residues long. CDR3 amino acids: CASSSSGNVEASF. CDR3 coding DNA: TGTGCCAGCAGCTCTTCGGGGAACGTTGAAGCTTCCTTT.

This clonotype was recorded many times. The CDR3 loop reads CASSPVANTEAFF. For the CDR3, the DNA is TGTGCCAGCAGTCCGGTGGCGAACACTGAAGCTTTCTTT. This chain connects TRBV3-1 to TRBJ1-1; D unresolved. V was clipped by 6 bases and J by 1 base, with 9 bases between them. The CDR3 length is 13 residues. Germline V CDR1 and CDR2: LGHDT, YNNKEL (reference sequence).

The chain combines TRBV19 with TRBJ1-5; D is unresolved. V was shortened by 5 bases and J by 6 bases, with 14 bases between the two germline ends. Germline loops: CDR1 LNHDA, CDR2 SQIVND (reference sequence). The CDR3 consists of 14 residues. This CDR3 reads CASSLVGFPQPQHF. For the CDR3, the DNA is TGTGCCAGTAGTCTAGTGGGTTTTCCTCAGCCCCAGCATTTT.